The sequence of this T cell receptor beta chain was determined in a study of cytomegalovirus exposure and HLA in healthy donors. The CDR3 has 12 amino acids. Germline V gene data show CDR1 as MNHNS and CDR2 as SASEGT. The ends lost 6 bases at V and 5 bases at J; junction bases unmatched: 0. With 60 Vbeta and 13 Jbeta primers, the PCR was carried out. The repertoire was sequenced with immunoSEQ multiplex PCR; TCRdb's copy has only in-frame clones and lacks some. The repertoire consists of over 95,000 clones, with about three quarters occurring once and the leading ten covering more than 10%. This clone was seen once.

This TCR derives from a woman in her thirties or forties in good health and CMV-seropositive. Material: PBMCs. The J gene is TRBJ2-5, the V gene TRBV6-1; TRBD2 aligns across 10 bases. DNA for the CDR3: TGTGCCAGCAGGACTAGCGGGGAGACCCAGTACTTC. Translation: CASRTSGETQYF.